The entry that follows covers one T cell receptor beta chain sequence. The source of the sample is a study of T cell responses to AZD1222 COVID-19 vaccine. Method: immunoSEQ multiplex PCR; TCRdb's copy keeps in-frame clones and lacks some. Among approximately 100,000 clones listed, 92% were seen once. The CDR3 length is 18 residues. Trimming pared 3 bases from V and 7 bases from J, leaving 28 bases between. In germline, CDR1 is KGHSH, CDR2 LQKENI. The receptor comes from an adult in good health. The V and J genes are TRBV18 and TRBJ2-7; possibly TRBD1 for D (6 bases). The sample in question was peripheral blood, obtained on day 0 of AZD1222 vaccination. The CDR3: CASSPPTGTTATYEEQYF. The CDR3 coding sequence is TGTGCCAGCTCACCCCCAACAGGGACCACAGCAACCTACGAAGAGCAGTACTTC.